These T cell receptor beta chains were read from a single sample in a study of blood T cell repertoires in COVID-19. The method was immunoSEQ multiplex PCR; TCRdb's version includes in-frame clones alone and lacks a portion of them. The repertoire holds over 150,000 clones, with 80% to 85% as singletons. The sequencing sample was made of peripheral blood. Receptors originate from a young man with active or convalescent COVID-19. Both conserved end residues are part of each CDR3. The order of the fields is V gene, clone size, D gene, J gene, CDR3 DNA, CDR3 protein. A D gene is named only where the DNA matches it firmly. Rows give clone size only sometimes, using once, few, many, or a class for an expanded clone.

TRBV4-1	once	.	TRBJ2-5	TGCGCCAGCAGCCAAGAACCCGGGGACCAAGAGACCCAGTACTTC	CASSQEPGDQETQYF
TRBV6-2/TRBV6-3	.	.	TRBJ2-7	TGTGCCAGCAGTTACTCGCAGGGGATAAGCTACGAGCAGTACTTC	CASSYSQGISYEQYF
TRBV7-2	.	TRBD1	TRBJ2-7	TGTGCCAGCAGGGGACAGGGGATCGAGCAGTACTTC	CASRGQGIEQYF
TRBV15	few	.	TRBJ1-1	TGTGCCACCAGCAGAGCACAGAGGAACACTGAAGCTTTCTTT	CATSRAQRNTEAFF
TRBV28	.	.	TRBJ1-4	TGTGCCAGCAGTTTACGACAAGCAACTAATGAAAAACTGTTTTTT	CASSLRQATNEKLFF
TRBV7-9	.	.	TRBJ1-1	TGTGCCAGCAGCTTAGACGGGGGGAGCACTGAAGCTTTCTTT	CASSLDGGSTEAFF
TRBV6-5	.	.	TRBJ1-2	TGTGCCAGCAGTTACCTCAAAGGCGGGGCATACTATGGCTACACCTTC	CASSYLKGGAYYGYTF
TRBV30	.	.	TRBJ2-2	TGTGCCTGGAGTGTACTTTCGGGGACCGGGGAGCTGTTTTTT	CAWSVLSGTGELFF
TRBV9	.	TRBD1	TRBJ2-1	TGTGCCAGCAGCGTCGAGGGGGCCAGCTCCTACAATGAGCAGTTCTTC	CASSVEGASSYNEQFF
TRBV23-1	.	TRBD1	TRBJ1-1	TGCGCCAGCAGTCAGGATACTACAGGGGACGGGGACAACACTGAAGCTTTCTTT	CASSQDTTGDGDNTEAFF
TRBV29-1	.	TRBD1	TRBJ2-1	TGCAGCGTTGAAGACCCGGACAGGGTCGCCTACAATGAGCAGTTCTTC	CSVEDPDRVAYNEQFF
TRBV30	.	TRBD1	TRBJ1-1	TGTGCCTGGAGAGTTGACAGGGCTGAAGCTTTCTTT	CAWRVDRAEAFF
TRBV6-5	.	.	TRBJ1-1	TGTGCCAGCAGGGGGGGAGGGAACACTGAAGCTTTCTTT	CASRGGGNTEAFF